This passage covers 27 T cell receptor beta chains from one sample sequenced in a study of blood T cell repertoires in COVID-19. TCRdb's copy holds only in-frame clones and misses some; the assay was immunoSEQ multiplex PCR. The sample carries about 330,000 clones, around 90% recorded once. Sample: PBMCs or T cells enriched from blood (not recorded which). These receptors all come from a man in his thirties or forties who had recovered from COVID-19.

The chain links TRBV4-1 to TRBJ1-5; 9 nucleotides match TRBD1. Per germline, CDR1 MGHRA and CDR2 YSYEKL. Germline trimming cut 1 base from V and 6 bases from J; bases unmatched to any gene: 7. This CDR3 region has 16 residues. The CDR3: CASSQAPRTGAQPQHF. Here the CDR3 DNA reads TGCGCCAGCAGCCAAGCCCCTAGGACAGGGGCTCAGCCCCAGCATTTT.

The DNA for the CDR3 is TGTGCCAGCAGCCAAGATCAGAGGAACGGAGGGGAGCTGTTTTTT. Translating gives CASSQDQRNGGELFF. The V gene is TRBV4-2, the J gene TRBJ2-2; D uncertain. The germline gives CDR1 LGHNA, CDR2 YNFKEQ. Between the trimmed V and J ends, which lost 0 bases and 8 bases, there was a span of 13 bases. This CDR3 is built from 15 residues.

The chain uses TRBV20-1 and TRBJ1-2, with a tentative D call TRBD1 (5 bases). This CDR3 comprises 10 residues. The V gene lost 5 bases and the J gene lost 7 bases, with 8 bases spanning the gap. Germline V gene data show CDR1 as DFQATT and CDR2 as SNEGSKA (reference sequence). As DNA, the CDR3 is TGCAGTGCTGCAGACAGTGGCTACACCTTC. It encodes CSAADSGYTF.

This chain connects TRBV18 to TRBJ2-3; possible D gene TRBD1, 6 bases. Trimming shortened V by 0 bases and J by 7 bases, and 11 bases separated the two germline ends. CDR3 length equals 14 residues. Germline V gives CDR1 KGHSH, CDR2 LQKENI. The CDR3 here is CASSPPIRGNTQYF. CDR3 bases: TGTGCCAGCTCACCACCGATCAGGGGTAATACGCAGTATTTT.

CDR3 sequence reads: CASRVGGKNQPQHF. The CDR3 coding sequence is TGTGCCAGCAGAGTCGGGGGGAAAAATCAGCCCCAGCATTTT. The V gene is TRBV2, the J gene TRBJ1-5, with D possibly being TRBD1 (5 bases). Per germline, CDR1 SNHLY and CDR2 FYNNEI. The CDR3 is 14 residues long. V was pared by 6 bases and J by 4 bases, with 13 bases between.

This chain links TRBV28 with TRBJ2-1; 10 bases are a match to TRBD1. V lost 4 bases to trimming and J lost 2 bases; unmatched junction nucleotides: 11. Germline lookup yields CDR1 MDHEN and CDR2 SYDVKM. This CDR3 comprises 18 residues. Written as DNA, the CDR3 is TGTGCCAGCAGTTGGGGACAGGGGCGCGGTAAAACCTACAATGAGCAGTTCTTC. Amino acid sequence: CASSWGQGRGKTYNEQFF.

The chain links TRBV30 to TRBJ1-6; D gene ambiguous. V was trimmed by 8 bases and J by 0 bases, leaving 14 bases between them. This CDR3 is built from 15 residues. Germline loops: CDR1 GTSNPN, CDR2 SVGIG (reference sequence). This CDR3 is CARQTGSSYNSPLHF. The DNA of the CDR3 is TGTGCCCGGCAGACGGGGAGCTCCTATAATTCACCCCTCCACTTT.

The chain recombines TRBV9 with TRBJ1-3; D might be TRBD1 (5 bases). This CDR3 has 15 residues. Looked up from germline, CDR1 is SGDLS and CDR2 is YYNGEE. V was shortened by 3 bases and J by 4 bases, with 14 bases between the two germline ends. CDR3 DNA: TGTGCCAGCAGCGAAAGCAGGGATCCGGGAAACACCATATATTTT. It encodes CASSESRDPGNTIYF.

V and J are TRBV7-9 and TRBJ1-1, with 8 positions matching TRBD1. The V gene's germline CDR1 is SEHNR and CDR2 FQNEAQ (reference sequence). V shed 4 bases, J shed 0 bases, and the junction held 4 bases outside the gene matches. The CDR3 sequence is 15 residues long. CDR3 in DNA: TGTGCCAGCAGCTGGGGGACAGGCATGAACACTGAAGCTTTCTTT. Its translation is CASSWGTGMNTEAFF.

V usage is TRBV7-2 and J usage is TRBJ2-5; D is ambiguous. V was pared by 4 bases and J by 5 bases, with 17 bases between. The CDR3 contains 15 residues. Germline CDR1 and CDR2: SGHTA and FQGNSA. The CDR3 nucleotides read TGTGCCAGCAGCTACCAAGGCTCCACCGGGGAGACCCAGTACTTC. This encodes CASSYQGSTGETQYF.

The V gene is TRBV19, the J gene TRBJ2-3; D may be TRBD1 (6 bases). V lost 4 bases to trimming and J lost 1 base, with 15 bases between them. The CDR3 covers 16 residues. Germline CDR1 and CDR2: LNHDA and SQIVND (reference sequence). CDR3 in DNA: TGTGCCAGTAGTAGCCACAGGGAGAAGGGCACAGATACGCAGTATTTT. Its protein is CASSSHREKGTDTQYF.

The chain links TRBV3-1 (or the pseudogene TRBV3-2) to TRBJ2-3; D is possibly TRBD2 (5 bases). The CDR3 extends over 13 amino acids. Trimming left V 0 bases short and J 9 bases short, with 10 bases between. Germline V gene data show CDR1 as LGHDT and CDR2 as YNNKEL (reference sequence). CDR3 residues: CASSQDGLLTQYF. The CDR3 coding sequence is TGTGCCAGCAGCCAAGATGGACTCCTCACGCAGTATTTT.

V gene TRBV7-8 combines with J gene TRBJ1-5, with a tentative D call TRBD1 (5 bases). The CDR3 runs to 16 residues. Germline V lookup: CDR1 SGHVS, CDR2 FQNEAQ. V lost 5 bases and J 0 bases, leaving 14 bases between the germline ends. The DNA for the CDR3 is TGTGCCAGCAGCATACTACAGGTGTCTAGCAATCAGCCCCAGCATTTT. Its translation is CASSILQVSSNQPQHF.

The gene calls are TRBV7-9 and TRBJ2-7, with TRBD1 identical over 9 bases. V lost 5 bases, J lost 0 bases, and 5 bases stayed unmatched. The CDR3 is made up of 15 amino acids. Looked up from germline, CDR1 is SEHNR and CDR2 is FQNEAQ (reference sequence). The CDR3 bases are TGTGCCAGCAGCCCGCTGGGACAGGGCTCCTACGAGCAGTACTTC. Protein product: CASSPLGQGSYEQYF.

CDR3 DNA sequence: TGTGCCAGCAGCTTGGGGCGGTTCCCCTACGAGCAGTACTTC. Encoded protein: CASSLGRFPYEQYF. The genes are TRBV6-5 and TRBJ2-7; possibly TRBD1 for D (5 bases). Trimming took off 6 bases at V and 2 bases at J, with 14 bases between the two ends. CDR1 is MNHEY and CDR2 is SVGAGI in the germline V gene. The CDR3 is 14 amino acids.

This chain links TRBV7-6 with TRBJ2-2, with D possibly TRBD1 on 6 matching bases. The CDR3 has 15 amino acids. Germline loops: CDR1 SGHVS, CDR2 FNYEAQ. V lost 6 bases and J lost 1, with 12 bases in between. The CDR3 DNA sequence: TGTGCCAGCAGACCTTCCAGGGGGAACACCGGGGAGCTGTTTTTT. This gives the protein CASRPSRGNTGELFF. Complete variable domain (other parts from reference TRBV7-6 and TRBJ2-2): GAGVSQSPRYKVTKRGQDVALRCDPISGHVSLYWYRQALGQGPEFLTYFNYEAQQDKSGLPNDRFSAERPEGSISTLTIQRTEQRDSAMYRCASRPSRGNTGELFFGEGSRLTVL.

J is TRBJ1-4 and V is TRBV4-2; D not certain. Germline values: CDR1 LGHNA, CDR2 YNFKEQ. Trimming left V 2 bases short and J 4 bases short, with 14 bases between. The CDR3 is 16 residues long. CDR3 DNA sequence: TGTGCCAGCAGCCAACCCTTAGTTAATAGTAATGAAAAACTGTTTTTT. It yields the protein CASSQPLVNSNEKLFF.

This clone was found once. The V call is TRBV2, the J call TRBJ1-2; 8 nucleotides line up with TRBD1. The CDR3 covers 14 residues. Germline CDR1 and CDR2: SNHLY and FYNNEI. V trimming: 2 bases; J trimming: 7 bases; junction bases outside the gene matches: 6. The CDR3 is CASSENRGSGGYTF. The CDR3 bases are TGTGCCAGCAGTGAAAACAGGGGGTCGGGTGGCTACACCTTC. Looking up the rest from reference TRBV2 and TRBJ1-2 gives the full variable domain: EPEVTQTPSHQVTQMGQEVILRCVPISNHLYFYWYRQILGQKVEFLVSFYNNEISEKSEIFDDQFSVERPDGSNFTLKIRSTKLEDSAMYFCASSENRGSGGYTFGSGTRLTVV.

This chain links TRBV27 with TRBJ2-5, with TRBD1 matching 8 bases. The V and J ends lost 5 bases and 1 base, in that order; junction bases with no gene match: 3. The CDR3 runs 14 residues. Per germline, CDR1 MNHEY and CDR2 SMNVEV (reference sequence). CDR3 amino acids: CASSEQGAQETQYF. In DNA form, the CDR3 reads TGTGCCAGCAGTGAGCAGGGGGCCCAAGAGACCCAGTACTTC.

The CDR3 region has the DNA TGTGCCAGCAGCTCCCCAGGGGGAAATGGCTACACCTTC. It translates to CASSSPGGNGYTF. The genes are TRBV5-6 and TRBJ1-2, with 7 nucleotides matching TRBD1. V gave up 3 bases and J gave up 6 bases; unmatched junction bases: 5. This CDR3 is 13 amino acids long. CDR1 is SGHDT and CDR2 is YYEEEE in the germline V gene. Combining the CDR3 with reference TRBV5-6 and TRBJ1-2 gives the whole variable domain DAGVTQSPTHLIKTRGQQVTLRCSPKSGHDTVSWYQQALGQGPQFIFQYYEEEERQRGNFPDRFSGHQFPNYSSELNVNALLLGDSALYLCASSSPGGNGYTFGSGTRLTVV.

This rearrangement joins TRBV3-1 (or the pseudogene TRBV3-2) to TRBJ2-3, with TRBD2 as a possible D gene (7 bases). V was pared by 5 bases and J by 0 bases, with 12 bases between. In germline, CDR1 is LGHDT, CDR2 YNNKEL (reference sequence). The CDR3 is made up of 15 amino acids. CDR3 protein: CASSDRGASTDTQYF. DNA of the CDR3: TGTGCCAGCAGCGACCGGGGGGCCAGCACAGATACGCAGTATTTT.

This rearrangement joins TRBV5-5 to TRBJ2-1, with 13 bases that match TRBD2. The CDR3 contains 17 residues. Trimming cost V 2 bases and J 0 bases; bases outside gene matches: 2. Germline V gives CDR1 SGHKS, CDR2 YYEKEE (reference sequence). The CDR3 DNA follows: TGTGCCAGCAGCTTACTAGCGGGGGGGAGCTCCTACAATGAGCAGTTCTTC. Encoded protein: CASSLLAGGSSYNEQFF.

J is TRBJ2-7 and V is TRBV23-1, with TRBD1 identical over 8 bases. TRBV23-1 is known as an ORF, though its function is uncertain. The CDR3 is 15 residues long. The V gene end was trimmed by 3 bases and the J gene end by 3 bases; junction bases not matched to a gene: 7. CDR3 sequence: CASSHSLDRDYEQYF. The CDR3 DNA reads TGCGCCAGCAGTCATTCCCTGGACAGGGACTACGAGCAGTACTTC.

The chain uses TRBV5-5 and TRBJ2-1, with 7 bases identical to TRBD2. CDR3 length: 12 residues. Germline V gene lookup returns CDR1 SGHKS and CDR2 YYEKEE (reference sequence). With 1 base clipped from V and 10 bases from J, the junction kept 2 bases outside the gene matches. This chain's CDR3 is CASSLKGLEQFF. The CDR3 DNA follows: TGTGCCAGCAGCTTGAAGGGACTAGAGCAGTTCTTC.

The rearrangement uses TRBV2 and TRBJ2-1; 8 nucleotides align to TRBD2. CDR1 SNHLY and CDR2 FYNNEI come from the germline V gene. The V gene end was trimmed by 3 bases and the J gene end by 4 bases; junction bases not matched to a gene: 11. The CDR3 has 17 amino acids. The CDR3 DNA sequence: TGTGCCAGCAGTGACGTCACCGCGGGGGGTCTGTACAATGAGCAGTTCTTC. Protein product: CASSDVTAGGLYNEQFF. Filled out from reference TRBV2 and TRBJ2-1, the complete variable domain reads EPEVTQTPSHQVTQMGQEVILRCVPISNHLYFYWYRQILGQKVEFLVSFYNNEISEKSEIFDDQFSVERPDGSNFTLKIRSTKLEDSAMYFCASSDVTAGGLYNEQFFGPGTRLTVL.

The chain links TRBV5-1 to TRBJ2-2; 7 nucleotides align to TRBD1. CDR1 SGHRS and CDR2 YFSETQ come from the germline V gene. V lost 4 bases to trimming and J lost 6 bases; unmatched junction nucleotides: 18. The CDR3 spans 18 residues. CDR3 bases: TGCGCCAGCAGCCGCGAGCCCTGGTCCAGGGGGTCAGCCGGGGAGCTGTTTTTT. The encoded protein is CASSREPWSRGSAGELFF.

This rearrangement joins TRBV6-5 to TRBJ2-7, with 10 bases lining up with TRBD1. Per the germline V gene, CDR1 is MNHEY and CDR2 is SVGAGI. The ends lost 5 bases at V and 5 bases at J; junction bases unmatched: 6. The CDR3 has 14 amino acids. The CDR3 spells CASSPGTGDHEQYF. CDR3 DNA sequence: TGTGCCAGCAGTCCCGGGACAGGGGACCACGAGCAGTACTTC.